The TCR beta chain described here comes from a study of blood T cell repertoires in COVID-19. Germline CDR1 ENHRY, CDR2 SYGVKD. This CDR3 has 15 residues. Trimming removed 2 bases from V and 7 bases from J; junction bases left unmatched: 5. Sequenced by immunoSEQ multiplex PCR; TCRdb stores in-frame clones only, minus some. The data show roughly 30,000 clones, with 91% seen just once and under 4.5% held by the top ten. This sequence joins TRBV10-3 and TRBJ1-6; TRBD1 matches 7 bases. Sequenced sample: peripheral blood. This clonotype originated in a man in his sixties with acute or convalescent COVID-19. CDR3 sequence reads: CAISEGQGVNSPLHF. The CDR3 region has the DNA TGTGCCATCAGTGAGGGGCAGGGGGTCAATTCACCCCTCCACTTT.